This entry concerns a single T cell receptor (beta chain). No antigen is known for it. The data are from a study of T cell responses to AZD1222 COVID-19 vaccine. Broader study findings: An increase in Spike-specific TCR breadth and depth was observed after two AZD1222 doses. Only a handful of AZD1222 recipients were seropositive at baseline.

Clones were read by immunoSEQ multiplex PCR, and TCRdb kept only the in-frame ones, dropping some. The data contain approximately 190,000 clones, more than 75% of them seen just once; the ten biggest clones take up approximately 2.5%. V was clipped by 0 bases and J by 5 bases; unmatched bases: 4. The CDR3 has 16 amino acids. CDR1 and CDR2 (germline): MNHNS, SASEGT. The chain uses TRBV6-1 and TRBJ2-2, with 9 bases aligning to TRBD1. Here the sequenced sample was peripheral blood, taken on day 0 of MenACWY control vaccination. This TCR derives from an adult in good health. The CDR3: CASSEANGQGTGELFF. For the CDR3, the DNA is TGTGCCAGCAGTGAAGCAAACGGACAGGGGACCGGGGAGCTGTTTTTT.